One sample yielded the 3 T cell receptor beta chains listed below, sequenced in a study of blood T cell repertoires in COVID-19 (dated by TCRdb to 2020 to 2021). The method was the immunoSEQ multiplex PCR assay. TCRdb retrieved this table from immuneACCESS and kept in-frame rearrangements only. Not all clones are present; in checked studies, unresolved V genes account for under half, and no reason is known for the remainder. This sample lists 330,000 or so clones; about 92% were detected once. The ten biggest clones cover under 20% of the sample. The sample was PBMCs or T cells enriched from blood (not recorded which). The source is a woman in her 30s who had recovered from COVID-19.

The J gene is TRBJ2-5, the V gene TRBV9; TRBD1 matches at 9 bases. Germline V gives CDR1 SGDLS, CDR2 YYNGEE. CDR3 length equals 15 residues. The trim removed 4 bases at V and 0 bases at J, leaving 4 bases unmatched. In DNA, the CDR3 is TGTGCCAGCAGCAAGACAGGGGGAAACCAAGAGACCCAGTACTTC. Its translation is CASSKTGGNQETQYF.

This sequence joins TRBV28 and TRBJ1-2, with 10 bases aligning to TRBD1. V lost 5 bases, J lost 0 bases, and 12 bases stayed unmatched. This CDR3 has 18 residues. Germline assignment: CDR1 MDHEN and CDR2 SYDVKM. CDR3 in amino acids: CASSTGQGSSASNYGYTF. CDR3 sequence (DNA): TGTGCCAGCAGTACGGGACAGGGGTCGTCGGCATCTAACTATGGCTACACCTTC.

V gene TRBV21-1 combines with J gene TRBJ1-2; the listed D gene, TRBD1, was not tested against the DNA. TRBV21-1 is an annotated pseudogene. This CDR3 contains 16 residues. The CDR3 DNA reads TGTGCCAGCAGCAAATCTCACCCTCAGGGTAGGGATGGCTACACCTTC. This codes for CASSKSHPQGRDGYTF.